Listed here are 9 T cell receptor beta chains from one sample, sequenced in a study of tumor-infiltrating lymphocytes in primary liver carcinoma. Making TCR beta cDNA involved approximately 510 ng total RNA and a constant-region primer. Nested multiplex PCR, run for three rounds with slightly modified ARM-PCR, yielded TCR beta libraries. With TRBV1-TRBV30 forward primers and a C-beta reverse primer, the first two PCR rounds were run for around 11 cycles each. TCRdb reprocessed the multiplex PCR reads with MiXCR, giving one entry per CDR3 protein. The sample includes fewer than 250,000 distinct CDR3 sequences, around three fifths of them seen just once. RNA isolated from unsorted whole blood supplied the blood RNA, with germline DNA also extracted. The sequencing sample was made of peripheral blood. These receptors all come from a woman aged 55-70 years with primary liver carcinoma and hepatitis B virus infection.

There are many counts of this clonotype. The chain joins TRBV11-2 to TRBJ2-6; perhaps TRBD1 as D (5 bases). Germline values: CDR1 SGHAT, CDR2 FQNNGV. V lost 5 bases, J lost 0 bases, and 14 bases lay in between. The CDR3 is 17 residues long. CDR3 bases: TGTGCCAGCAGCCCACGGAGACAGACCTCTGGGGCCAACGTCCTGACTTTC. Translation: CASSPRRQTSGANVLTF.

Concerning this clonotype itself: Because it lacks the conserved phenylalanine or tryptophan at the end, this CDR3 is likely a read error. The CDR3 spells CASSLDGRPGAEAFS. The CDR3 DNA sequence: TGTGCCAGCAGTTTAGATGGCAGGCCCGGGGCTGAAGCTTTCTCT. The V gene is TRBV11-3, the J gene TRBJ1-1; D gene ambiguous. Germline loops: CDR1 SGHNT, CDR2 YENEEA. The CDR3 has 15 amino acids.

This clonotype was seen many times. This rearrangement joins TRBV29-1 to TRBJ1-6; 7 bases match TRBD1. Germline CDR1 SQVTM, CDR2 ANQGSEA. The length of the CDR3 is 19 residues. Trimming at V came to 0 bases and at J to 5 bases, leaving 16 bases not matched to a gene. Here the CDR3 DNA reads TGCAGCGTTGAAGACCCGGACGATTACACAGGGGAACATAATTCACCCCTCCACTTT. It yields the protein CSVEDPDDYTGEHNSPLHF.

This clonotype has at least ten counts. The chain employs TRBV6-6 and TRBJ1-6; the match to TRBD1 covers 7 bases. The junction had 6 bases not matched to a gene; V was cut back by 8 bases and J by 8 bases. This CDR3 region has 13 residues. From germline, CDR1 is MNHNY and CDR2 SVGAGI (reference sequence). CDR3: CASFAGGDSPLHF. DNA of the CDR3: TGTGCCAGCTTCGCAGGGGGAGATTCACCCCTCCACTTT.

J is TRBJ1-1 and V is TRBV28, with D tentatively TRBD1 (5 bases). CDR1 is MDHEN, CDR2 SYDVKM, per germline. This CDR3 spans 16 amino acids. Trimming left V 6 bases short and J 0 bases short, with 17 bases between. Written as DNA, the CDR3 is TGTGCCAGCAGCCAACGGGGGGGGTACTTGAACACTGAAGCTTTCTTT. Translating gives CASSQRGGYLNTEAFF. Drawing the rest from reference TRBV28 and TRBJ1-1, the complete variable domain is DVKVTQSSRYLVKRTGEKVFLECVQDMDHENMFWYRQDPGLGLRLIYFSYDVKMKEKGDIPEGYSVSREKKERFSLILESASTNQTSMYLCASSQRGGYLNTEAFFGQGTRLTVV.

With respect to this clonotype: The junction shows a germline mismatch at one end, possibly a read error. The chain recombines TRBV6-6 with TRBJ2-1, with 12 nucleotides matching TRBD2. The germline V gene has CDR1 MNHNY and CDR2 SVGAGI (reference sequence). The CDR3 has 18 amino acids. This chain's CDR3 is CVSSYPRLAGDTGDEQFF. CDR3 DNA: TGTGTCAGCAGTTACCCAAGACTAGCGGGAGATACGGGGGATGAGCAGTTCTTC.

Notes on this clonotype: This may come from a read error, since a much larger clone is one base off. V is TRBV6-2 or TRBV6-3 and J is TRBJ2-7; TRBD1 might be the D (6 bases). This CDR3 comprises 14 residues. The germline gives CDR1 MNHEY, CDR2 SVGEGT. V lost 6 bases and J 7 bases, leaving 19 bases between the germline ends. The CDR3 DNA reads TGTGCCAGCAGGTATGGGCAGGGGAATTGGGAGCAGTACTTC. Residues: CASRYGQGNWEQYF.

This clonotype was picked up many times. The chain is built from TRBV5-6 and TRBJ2-2, with TRBD1 matching 11 bases. CDR3 length equals 16 residues. V trimming: 4 bases; J trimming: 6 bases; junction bases outside the gene matches: 8. The V gene's germline CDR1 is SGHDT and CDR2 YYEEEE. CDR3 in DNA: TGTGCCAGCAGCATTAGGACGGGACAGGGGGCCGGGGAGCTGTTTTTT. Translating it yields CASSIRTGQGAGELFF.

Points on this clonotype: One end of the junction fails to match germline, which may point to a read error. The chain joins TRBV11-2 to TRBJ1-2, with 8 positions matching TRBD1. Germline V lookup: CDR1 SGHAT, CDR2 FQNNGV. The CDR3 runs to 15 residues. CDR3 sequence: CVSNSWTGNNYGYTF. The CDR3 bases are TGTGTCAGCAACTCGTGGACAGGGAACAACTATGGCTACACCTTC.